Listed below are T cell receptor beta chains from one sample, sequenced in a study of response to subunit inactivated influenza vaccine. One entry per CDR3 protein, called by TCRdb with MiXCR from the RT-PCR reads. The data show over 450,000 distinct CDR3 sequences, 10% to 15% seen once. This specimen consisted of PBMCs from blood, obtained roughly 48 days after vaccination. Receptor source: a man in his fifties or sixties who received an inactivated influenza vaccine. Each CDR3 is given with its conserved first and last residue. D genes are given only for firm matches. Clone size is stated in some rows and not others, as once, few, many or a class when expanded.

TRBD1	many	TRBJ2-2	TRBV5-1	TGCGCCAGCAGGGACGGACAGGGTGACACCGGGGAGCTGTTTTTT	CASRDGQGDTGELFF
-	few	TRBJ2-7	TRBV12-3/TRBV12-4	TGTGCCAGCACCCCCGGTTATCCCCCCCACGAGCAGTACTTC	CASTPGYPPHEQYF
TRBD1	few	TRBJ2-2	TRBV5-1	TGCGCCAGCAGCCGGGACAGGTTTGACACCGGGGAGCTGTTTTTT	CASSRDRFDTGELFF
-	few	TRBJ1-6	TRBV4-1	TGCGCCAGCAGCCAAGGGCCGCCCGACGGGGGCGGGTCACCCCTCCACTTT	CASSQGPPDGGGSPLHF
TRBD2	-	TRBJ2-7	TRBV2	TGTGCCAGCAGCGAACTAGCGGGAGGTGGCGAGCAGTACTTC	CASSELAGGGEQYF
-	-	TRBJ2-7	TRBV20-1	TGCAGTGCTAGAGGACCACAGGTCTACGAGCAGTACTTC	CSARGPQVYEQYF
TRBD2	few	TRBJ2-3	TRBV7-9	TGTGCCAGCAGCTTAGCCCCAGCGGGAGGGCCTGGGGATACGCAGTATTTT	CASSLAPAGGPGDTQYF
TRBD2	many	TRBJ2-7	TRBV20-1	TGCAGTGGACTGCTGGGGCTAGCGGGAACGGCCGAGCAGTACTTC	CSGLLGLAGTAEQYF
TRBD2	few	TRBJ2-1	TRBV6-2/TRBV6-3	TGTGCCAGCAGCCTACTAGCGGGAGTTGGTGAGCAGTTCTTC	CASSLLAGVGEQFF
TRBD2	few	TRBJ2-1	TRBV11-2	TGTGCCAGTGAAACCTTAGCGGGAACCCGGCGGGGTGAGCAGTTCTTC	CASETLAGTRRGEQFF
-	few	TRBJ1-1	TRBV7-8	TGTGCCAGCAGCTTAGGGGCGCAATCCGGCACTGAAGCTTTCTTT	CASSLGAQSGTEAFF
TRBD2	-	TRBJ2-7	TRBV12-3/TRBV12-4	TGTGCCAGCAGTCTCCACCGGGGGGACTACGAGCAGTACTTC	CASSLHRGDYEQYF
TRBD2	few	TRBJ2-7	TRBV20-1	TGCAGTGCTAGCTTAGCGGGAGCGTACGAGCAGTACTTC	CSASLAGAYEQYF
-	few	TRBJ2-5	TRBV12-3/TRBV12-4	TGTGCCAGCAGTTTCCCCATGGAGACCCAGTACTTC	CASSFPMETQYF
-	-	TRBJ2-7	TRBV20-1	TGCAGTGCCTACTCAGACCTCTACGAGCAGTACTTC	CSAYSDLYEQYF
TRBD1	few	TRBJ2-2	TRBV29-1	TGCAGCGTTGATGGGACAGGGGTTTCCGGGGAGCTGTTTTTT	CSVDGTGVSGELFF
-	-	TRBJ2-7	TRBV29-1	TGCAGCGTATCCGACAGAGGGTCGGAGCAGTACTTC	CSVSDRGSEQYF
TRBD2	-	TRBJ2-1	TRBV7-6	TGTGCCAGCAGCCTAGGGACTAGCGGGAGTGTTAATGAGCAGTTCTTC	CASSLGTSGSVNEQFF
-	-	TRBJ2-7	TRBV6-5	TGTGCCAGCAGTTACAATCCACACGGGGACGGCGAGCAGTACTTC	CASSYNPHGDGEQYF
-	-	TRBJ2-2	TRBV12-3/TRBV12-4	TGTGCCAGCAGAACTAGTCTTAACACCGGGGAGCTGTTTTTT	CASRTSLNTGELFF
TRBD2	many	TRBJ2-3	TRBV20-1	TGCAGTGCTAGAGGTGGGACTAGCGGGAAGTTATATACGCAGTATTTT	CSARGGTSGKLYTQYF
TRBD1	-	TRBJ1-1	TRBV12-3/TRBV12-4	TGTGCCAGCAGTGGAGGCAGGGGGCAAGCTTTCTTT	CASSGGRGQAFF
TRBD1	-	TRBJ1-1	TRBV6-2/TRBV6-3	TGTGCCAGCAGGGGACAGGGGGTGGAGAGCACTGAAGCTTTCTTT	CASRGQGVESTEAFF
-	few	TRBJ2-1	TRBV12-3/TRBV12-4	TGTGCCAGCAGTTTAGTGGGGCTGATGGGTGATGAGCAGTTCTTC	CASSLVGLMGDEQFF
-	-	TRBJ1-2	TRBV12-3/TRBV12-4	TGTGCCAGCAGTTTAGGGCCGCCAGCTAACTATGGCTACACCTTC	CASSLGPPANYGYTF
-	-	TRBJ2-1	TRBV30	TGTGCCTGGAGTGCCCCCCCCAGGGTCCGGAGACTGTACAATGAGCAGTTCTTC	CAWSAPPRVRRLYNEQFF
TRBD1	-	TRBJ2-3	TRBV9	TGTGCCAGCAGCGGCGGGACAGGCGGTAATCGGTATTTT	CASSGGTGGNRYF
-	few	TRBJ1-1	TRBV4-1	TGCGCCAGCAGCCAAGATATGGGTGAAGCTTTCTTT	CASSQDMGEAFF
-	many	TRBJ2-5	TRBV28	TGTGCCAGCAACGACCGGGACAAAGAGACCCAGTACTTC	CASNDRDKETQYF
-	few	TRBJ2-7	TRBV2	TGTGCCAGTCAGGGCTACGAGCAGTACTTC	CASQGYEQYF
TRBD2	-	TRBJ2-1	TRBV12-3/TRBV12-4	TGTGCCAGCGGGGGGGTTAAGGGCAATGAGCAGTTCTTC	CASGGVKGNEQFF
-	-	TRBJ2-1	TRBV6-1	TGTGCCAGCAGCAGAAGTTACAGGGAAAATGAGCAGTTCTTC	CASSRSYRENEQFF